Listed below are T cell receptor beta chains from one sample, sequenced in a study of cytomegalovirus exposure and HLA in healthy donors. Sequenced by immunoSEQ multiplex PCR; TCRdb stores in-frame clones only, minus some. Here the sample spans some 200,000 clones, 70% to 85% being singletons. Sequenced material: PBMCs. The receptors come from a man aged 45-65 years in good health and CMV-seronegative. Each CDR3 is given with its conserved first and last residue. The order of the fields is clone size, D gene, J gene, CDR3 length, V gene, CDR3 protein, CDR3 DNA. The D gene is left open where the match is weak. Rows may omit the clone size; those that give it use once, few, many or a size class.

few TRBD1 TRBJ2-7 15 TRBV28 CASTLGQGTIYEQYF TGTGCCAGCACCTTGGGACAGGGGACTATCTACGAGCAGTACTTC
. . TRBJ1-1 13 TRBV19 CASSNRGETEAFF TGTGCCAGTAGTAACCGGGGAGAGACTGAAGCTTTCTTT
. TRBD1 TRBJ1-3 15 TRBV28 CASTTGGNGGNTIYF TGTGCCAGCACTACAGGGGGCAATGGTGGAAACACCATATATTTT
. . TRBJ1-4 15 TRBV9 CASSRNAGADEKLFF TGTGCCAGCAGCCGTAATGCGGGAGCGGATGAAAAACTGTTTTTT
. . TRBJ2-2 15 TRBV7-2 CASTSRLGNTGELFF TGTGCCAGCACCTCTAGGTTAGGGAACACCGGGGAGCTGTTTTTT
. TRBD1 TRBJ1-5 14 TRBV28 CASSTAQGAQPQHF TGTGCCAGCAGCACCGCCCAGGGGGCTCAGCCCCAGCATTTT
. . TRBJ2-5 14 TRBV27 CASSLARVAETQYF TGTGCCAGCAGTTTGGCGAGGGTTGCAGAGACCCAGTACTTC
. TRBD2 TRBJ2-7 13 TRBV13 CASSPRLADEQYF TGTGCCAGCAGCCCGCGACTAGCGGACGAGCAGTACTTC
. TRBD1 TRBJ1-2 14 TRBV4-2 CASSQRDRVVGYTF TGTGCCAGCAGCCAACGCGACAGGGTGGTTGGCTACACCTTC
. . TRBJ2-7 12 TRBV5-5 CASSSYAYEQYF TGTGCCAGCAGCTCCTATGCCTACGAGCAGTACTTC